These 28 T cell receptor beta chains share one sample of origin, sequenced in a study of blood T cell repertoires in COVID-19. Clones were sequenced by immunoSEQ multiplex PCR, and TCRdb holds only the in-frame ones, with some missing. The table includes about 410,000 clones, around 86% detected once. Sequenced: peripheral blood. The receptors derive from a woman aged 25 to 39 with active or convalescent COVID-19.

This rearrangement joins TRBV5-1 to TRBJ1-1, with D perhaps TRBD1 (5 bases). The germline V gene encodes CDR1 SGHRS and CDR2 YFSETQ. The length of the CDR3 is 13 residues. Trimming stripped 0 bases from V and 6 bases from J, with 9 bases between. The CDR3 nucleotides read TGCGCCAGCAGCTTGGATTCAGGGTCTGAAGCTTTCTTT. It specifies CASSLDSGSEAFF. Using reference TRBV5-1 and TRBJ1-1 for the parts outside the CDR3, the full variable domain is KAGVTQTPRYLIKTRGQQVTLSCSPISGHRSVSWYQQTPGQGLQFLFEYFSETQRNKGNFPGRFSGRQFSNSRSEMNVSTLELGDSALYLCASSLDSGSEAFFGQGTRLTVV.

Turning to this clone: In the same sample, other DNA sequences code for this CDR3. The CDR3 DNA reads TGTGCCAGTAGTATTGCCAGGGGAGATGAAGCTTTCTTT. It yields the protein CASSIARGDEAFF. The chain couples TRBV19 to TRBJ1-1; weak D call: TRBD1 (6 bases). CDR3 size: 13 residues. V lost 3 bases to trimming and J lost 7 bases, with 12 bases between them. Per the germline V gene, CDR1 is LNHDA and CDR2 is SQIVND (reference sequence).

The chain carries TRBV11-2 and TRBJ1-2, with D hard to call. This CDR3 contains 13 residues. Trimming took off 1 base at V and 3 bases at J, with 6 bases between the two ends. Germline V lookup: CDR1 SGHAT, CDR2 FQNNGV. CDR3 amino acids: CASSLVTDYGYTF. CDR3 DNA: TGTGCCAGCAGCTTAGTCACAGACTATGGCTACACCTTC.

The rearrangement joins TRBV27 to TRBJ2-1; possibly TRBD1 for D (6 bases). Trimming took 3 bases from V and 3 from J, leaving 9 bases between them. Germline V gene sequence: CDR1 MNHEY, CDR2 SMNVEV (reference sequence). CDR3 length equals 14 residues. CDR3 protein: CASSFLDSYNEQFF. For the CDR3, the DNA is TGTGCCAGCAGTTTTTTGGACAGCTACAATGAGCAGTTCTTC.

A word on this clone: Sequence at one end of the junction differs from germline and may be a read error. The CDR3 here is CASSLVGALNSEAFF. The CDR3 nucleotides read TGTGCCAGCAGCTTAGTAGGGGCGCTGAACTCTGAAGCTTTCTTT. This chain links TRBV7-8 with TRBJ1-1, with D maybe TRBD1 (5 bases). CDR1 and CDR2 from the germline V gene are SGHVS and FQNEAQ. The CDR3 runs to 15 residues.

The rearrangement joins TRBV12-5 to TRBJ2-7, with D maybe TRBD1 (6 bases). The CDR3 sequence is 11 residues long. Germline CDR1 reads LGHNT; CDR2 reads FRNRAP. V lost 6 bases, J lost 4 bases, and 7 bases lay in between. The CDR3 loop is CASGTGYEQYF. DNA of the CDR3: TGTGCTAGTGGCACAGGGTACGAGCAGTACTTC.

The chain uses TRBV6-5 and TRBJ2-7; no firm D call. V was clipped by 3 bases and J by 2 bases, with 14 bases between them. Per germline, CDR1 MNHEY and CDR2 SVGAGI. The CDR3 totals 15 residues. CDR3 nucleotide sequence: TGTGCCAGCAGTTATCTGAGCGTTATTCCCTACGAGCAGTACTTC. This translates into CASSYLSVIPYEQYF.

This chain joins TRBV2 and TRBJ1-2; D possibly corresponds to TRBD1 (6 bases). The V gene's germline CDR1 is SNHLY and CDR2 FYNNEI. The CDR3 is made up of 14 amino acids. Trimming removed 4 bases from V and 5 bases from J, with 14 bases in between. The CDR3 DNA reads as TGTGCCAGCAGTGGACAGGCCGGGGGGTATGGCTACACCTTC. Its protein is CASSGQAGGYGYTF. Using reference TRBV2 and TRBJ1-2 for the parts outside the CDR3, the full variable domain is EPEVTQTPSHQVTQMGQEVILRCVPISNHLYFYWYRQILGQKVEFLVSFYNNEISEKSEIFDDQFSVERPDGSNFTLKIRSTKLEDSAMYFCASSGQAGGYGYTFGSGTRLTVV.

The chain recombines TRBV19 with TRBJ1-3; TRBD1 matches 9 bases. The CDR3 loop spans 16 amino acids. Germline trimming cut 4 bases from V and 4 bases from J; bases unmatched to any gene: 8. CDR1 and CDR2 (germline): LNHDA, SQIVND (reference sequence). The CDR3 region has the DNA TGTGCCAGTAGTACAGACAGGGGGTTTTGGGGAAACACCATATATTTT. Encoded protein: CASSTDRGFWGNTIYF.

The chain couples TRBV19 to TRBJ1-1; 7 nucleotides agree with TRBD1. The CDR3 has 14 amino acids. The V and J ends lost 5 bases and 4 bases, in that order; junction bases with no gene match: 7. Germline V lookup: CDR1 LNHDA, CDR2 SQIVND (reference sequence). The CDR3 region has the DNA TGTGCCAGTAGTTCAAACAGGGGTTTCACTGAAGCTTTCTTT. Amino acid sequence: CASSSNRGFTEAFF.

The V gene is TRBV11-3, the J gene TRBJ2-1; TRBD1 is a possible D gene (7 bases). CDR1 is SGHNT and CDR2 is YENEEA in the germline V gene. The CDR3 is made up of 15 amino acids. Trimming took 3 bases from V and 7 from J, leaving 16 bases between them. CDR3 bases: TGTGCCAGCAGCTTGGCAGGGGGGAATGGGAATGAGCAGTTCTTC. It encodes CASSLAGGNGNEQFF.

This chain uses TRBV7-9 with TRBJ1-1, with 7 bases lining up with TRBD1. V lost 5 bases, J lost 0 bases, and 6 bases stayed unmatched. Germline assignment: CDR1 SEHNR and CDR2 FQNEAQ (reference sequence). The CDR3 covers 15 residues. Written as DNA, the CDR3 is TGTGCCAGCAGCGAGCACAGGGGACTGAACACTGAAGCTTTCTTT. Translation gives CASSEHRGLNTEAFF.

The chain is built from TRBV7-6 and TRBJ2-7; 7 bases match TRBD1. Germline V gene sequence: CDR1 SGHVS, CDR2 FNYEAQ. V was clipped by 5 bases and J by 5 bases; unmatched bases: 3. This CDR3 spans 12 amino acids. The CDR3 reads CASSHRGHEQYF. CDR3 coding DNA: TGTGCCAGCAGCCACAGGGGTCACGAGCAGTACTTC.

This chain uses TRBV19 with TRBJ2-2, with D possibly TRBD1 on 5 matching bases. V dropped 6 bases and J dropped 4 bases, with 9 bases sitting between them. Per the germline V gene, CDR1 is LNHDA and CDR2 is SQIVND (reference sequence). The CDR3 runs to 13 residues. CDR3 DNA sequence: TGTGCCAGTAGGGCAGGGATCACCGGGGAGCTGTTTTTT. Its translation: CASRAGITGELFF.

This sequence joins TRBV2 and TRBJ2-1; 8 bases line up with TRBD2. This CDR3 is 14 amino acids long. Germline CDR1 SNHLY, CDR2 FYNNEI. Trimming took 11 bases from V and 6 from J; bases not matched to a gene: 12. CDR3 residues: CAGDSGIMGNEQFF. The CDR3, as DNA: TGTGCCGGGGATAGCGGGATTATGGGCAATGAGCAGTTCTTC.

This chain connects TRBV29-1 to TRBJ2-7; 7 positions agree with TRBD1. V was pared by 2 bases and J by 4 bases, with 8 bases of the junction left unmatched. Germline loops: CDR1 SQVTM, CDR2 ANQGSEA. The CDR3 totals 14 residues. The CDR3 sequence: CSVEMGQNSYEQYF. In nucleotides, the CDR3 is TGCAGCGTTGAAATGGGACAGAACTCTTACGAGCAGTACTTC.

V and J are TRBV10-3 and TRBJ2-1, with D possibly TRBD1 on 6 matching bases. The germline V gene has CDR1 ENHRY and CDR2 SYGVKD. The CDR3 is made up of 12 amino acids. With 7 bases removed from V and 7 bases from J, the gap between germline ends came to 11 bases. CDR3 amino acids: CAIIGGGNEQFF. The CDR3 coding sequence is TGTGCCATCATAGGGGGTGGGAATGAGCAGTTCTTC.

This clone was recorded only once. CDR3 coding DNA: TGTGCCAGCAGCTTTGGCCAATCGGGGTCACCCCTCCACTTT. This translates into CASSFGQSGSPLHF. V gene TRBV5-6 combines with J gene TRBJ1-6; no clear D. The germline V gene has CDR1 SGHDT and CDR2 YYEEEE. Trimming cost V 2 bases and J 10 bases, with 13 bases left between them. This CDR3 is 14 amino acids long.

This chain uses TRBV9 with TRBJ2-3; the D is unclear. The V and J ends lost 2 bases and 3 bases respectively, with 10 bases between them. The CDR3 is made up of 14 amino acids. Germline CDR1 is SGDLS and CDR2 is YYNGEE. CDR3 bases: TGTGCCAGCAGCGTGGATAGCTGGACAGATACGCAGTATTTT. This encodes CASSVDSWTDTQYF. The full variable domain, rest sourced from reference TRBV9 and TRBJ2-3, is DSGVTQTPKHLITATGQRVTLRCSPRSGDLSVYWYQQSLDQGLQFLIQYYNGEERAKGNILERFSAQQFPDLHSELNLSSLELGDSALYFCASSVDSWTDTQYFGPGTRLTVL.

The chain carries TRBV3-1 (or the pseudogene TRBV3-2) and TRBJ1-1; TRBD1 might be the D (5 bases). V gave up 1 base and J gave up 7 bases, with 13 bases separating them. This CDR3 has 14 residues. Germline V gene lookup returns CDR1 LGHDT and CDR2 YNNKEL (reference sequence). The CDR3 coding sequence is TGTGCCAGCAGCCAAGTGTCCAGGGCTGGTGAAGCTTTCTTT. Translation gives CASSQVSRAGEAFF.

This chain links TRBV2 with TRBJ1-2, with no clear D. Germline CDR1 SNHLY, CDR2 FYNNEI. Trimming pared 2 bases from V and 0 bases from J, leaving 19 bases between. The CDR3 runs to 18 residues. The CDR3 nucleotides read TGTGCCAGCAGTGAACGGTGGCAGTTCGACACTTCTAACTATGGCTACACCTTC. This translates into CASSERWQFDTSNYGYTF.

This rearrangement joins TRBV2 to TRBJ2-7; a weak D match, TRBD2 (5 bases). V dropped 6 bases and J dropped 6 bases, with 12 bases sitting between them. Germline V gives CDR1 SNHLY, CDR2 FYNNEI. The CDR3 consists of 12 residues. The CDR3 DNA reads as TGTGCCAGCAGCCTCGGACTTTCCGAGCAGTACTTC. Translated, it gives CASSLGLSEQYF. Full variable domain (outside the CDR3, taken from reference TRBV2 and TRBJ2-7): EPEVTQTPSHQVTQMGQEVILRCVPISNHLYFYWYRQILGQKVEFLVSFYNNEISEKSEIFDDQFSVERPDGSNFTLKIRSTKLEDSAMYFCASSLGLSEQYFGPGTRLTVT.

The chain joins TRBV4-1 to TRBJ1-2; 7 bases are shared with TRBD1. The germline V gene has CDR1 MGHRA and CDR2 YSYEKL. The CDR3 runs 15 residues. Unmatched junction bases numbered 6, after V lost 2 bases and J lost 3 bases. In DNA form, the CDR3 reads TGCGCCAGCAGCCAACATGCAGGGGGTGACTATGGCTACACCTTC. Encoded protein: CASSQHAGGDYGYTF.

This clone came up a few times. The chain uses TRBV19 and TRBJ1-1; D is unclear. The V end was cut by 10 bases, the J end by 0 bases, with 12 bases between. CDR3 length: 13 residues. CDR1 is LNHDA, CDR2 SQIVND, per germline (reference sequence). The CDR3 DNA reads TGTGCCACCCGGGATCGCATGAACACTGAAGCTTTCTTT. This codes for CATRDRMNTEAFF.

V is TRBV3-1 (or the pseudogene TRBV3-2) and J is TRBJ1-2; perhaps TRBD1 as D (6 bases). Germline V gene data show CDR1 as LGHDT and CDR2 as YNNKEL (reference sequence). The V and J ends lost 1 base and 7 bases respectively, with 19 bases between them. CDR3 length: 16 residues. CDR3 coding DNA: TGTGCCAGCAGCCAAGCCGGGGCAGGGGAAACTCGTGGCTACACCTTC. This sequence encodes CASSQAGAGETRGYTF.

V and J are TRBV10-1 and TRBJ2-3, with D perhaps TRBD1 (5 bases). Trimming pared 2 bases from V and 4 bases from J, leaving 19 bases between. The V gene's germline CDR1 is WNHNN and CDR2 SYGVQD (reference sequence). The CDR3 covers 17 residues. The CDR3 sequence is CASSEDVVTGPPDTQYF. In nucleotides, the CDR3 is TGCGCCAGCAGTGAGGATGTCGTTACAGGACCTCCAGATACGCAGTATTTT.

The CDR3 DNA is TGTGCCAGCAGGGGGTGGGGGCGCGGGGAGACCCAGTACTTC. Translation: CASRGWGRGETQYF. The rearrangement uses TRBV7-2 and TRBJ2-5; weak D call: TRBD1 (6 bases). Germline lookup yields CDR1 SGHTA and CDR2 FQGNSA. The length of the CDR3 is 14 residues. Deletions cut 6 bases from V and 5 bases from J, with 16 bases between.

The V call is TRBV6-6, the J call TRBJ2-7; TRBD2 matches 9 bases. CDR1 MNHNY and CDR2 SVGAGI come from the germline V gene (reference sequence). The CDR3 has 16 residues. Germline trimming cut 0 bases from V and 0 bases from J; bases unmatched to any gene: 3. DNA for the CDR3: TGTGCCAGCAGTTACTCAGGCGGGGGGGCCTCCTACGAGCAGTACTTC. This codes for CASSYSGGGASYEQYF.